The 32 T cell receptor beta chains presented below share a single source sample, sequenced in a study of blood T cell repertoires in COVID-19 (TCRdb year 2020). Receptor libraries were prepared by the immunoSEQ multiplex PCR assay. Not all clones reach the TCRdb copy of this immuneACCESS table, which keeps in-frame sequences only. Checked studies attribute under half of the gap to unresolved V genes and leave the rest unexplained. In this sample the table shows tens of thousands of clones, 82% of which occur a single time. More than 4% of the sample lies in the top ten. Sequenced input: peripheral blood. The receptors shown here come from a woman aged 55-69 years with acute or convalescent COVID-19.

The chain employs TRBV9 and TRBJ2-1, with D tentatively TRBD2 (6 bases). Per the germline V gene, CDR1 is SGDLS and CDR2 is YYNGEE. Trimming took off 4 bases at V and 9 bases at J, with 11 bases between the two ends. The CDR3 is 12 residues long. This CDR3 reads CASSPGLSEQFF. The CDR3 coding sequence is TGTGCCAGCAGCCCCGGACTAAGTGAGCAGTTCTTC. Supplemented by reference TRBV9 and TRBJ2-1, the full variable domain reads DSGVTQTPKHLITATGQRVTLRCSPRSGDLSVYWYQQSLDQGLQFLIQYYNGEERAKGNILERFSAQQFPDLHSELNLSSLELGDSALYFCASSPGLSEQFFGPGTRLTVL.

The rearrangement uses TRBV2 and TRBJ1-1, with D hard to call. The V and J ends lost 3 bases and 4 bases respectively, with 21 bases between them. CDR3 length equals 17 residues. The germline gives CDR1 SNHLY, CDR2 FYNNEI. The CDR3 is CASSDSYDGSLSTEAFF. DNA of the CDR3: TGTGCCAGCAGTGACTCTTATGATGGTAGTCTGAGCACTGAAGCTTTCTTT. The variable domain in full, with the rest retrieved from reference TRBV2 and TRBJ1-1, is EPEVTQTPSHQVTQMGQEVILRCVPISNHLYFYWYRQILGQKVEFLVSFYNNEISEKSEIFDDQFSVERPDGSNFTLKIRSTKLEDSAMYFCASSDSYDGSLSTEAFFGQGTRLTVV.

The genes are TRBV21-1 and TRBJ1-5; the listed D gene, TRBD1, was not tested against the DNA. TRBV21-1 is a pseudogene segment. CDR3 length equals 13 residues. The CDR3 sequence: CASSKGGGETQHF. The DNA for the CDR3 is TGTGCCAGCAGCAAAGGTGGGGGCGAGACCCAGCATTTT.

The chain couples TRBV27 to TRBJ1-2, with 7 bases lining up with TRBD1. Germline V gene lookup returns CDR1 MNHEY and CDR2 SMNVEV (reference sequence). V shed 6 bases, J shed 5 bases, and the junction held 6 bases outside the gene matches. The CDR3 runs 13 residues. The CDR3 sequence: CASRPGTDYGYTF. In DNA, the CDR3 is TGTGCCAGCAGACCGGGGACAGATTATGGCTACACCTTC.

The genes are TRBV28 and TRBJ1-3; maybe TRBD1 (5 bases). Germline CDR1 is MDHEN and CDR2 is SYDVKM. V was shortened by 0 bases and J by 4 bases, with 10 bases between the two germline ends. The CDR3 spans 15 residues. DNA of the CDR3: TGTGCCAGCAGTTTATGGGCAGGGTTCGGAAACACCATATATTTT. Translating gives CASSLWAGFGNTIYF.

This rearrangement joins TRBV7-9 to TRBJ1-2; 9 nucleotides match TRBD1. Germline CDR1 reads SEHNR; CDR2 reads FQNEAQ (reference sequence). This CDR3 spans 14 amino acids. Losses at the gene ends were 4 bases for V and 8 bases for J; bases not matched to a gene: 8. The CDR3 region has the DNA TGTGCCAGCAGCTCAAGGGGACAGGGTGGAGGCTACACCTTC. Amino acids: CASSSRGQGGGYTF. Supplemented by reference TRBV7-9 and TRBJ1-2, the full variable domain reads DTGVSQNPRHKITKRGQNVTFRCDPISEHNRLYWYRQTLGQGPEFLTYFQNEAQLEKSRLLSDRFSAERPKGSFSTLEIQRTEQGDSAMYLCASSSRGQGGGYTFGSGTRLTVV.

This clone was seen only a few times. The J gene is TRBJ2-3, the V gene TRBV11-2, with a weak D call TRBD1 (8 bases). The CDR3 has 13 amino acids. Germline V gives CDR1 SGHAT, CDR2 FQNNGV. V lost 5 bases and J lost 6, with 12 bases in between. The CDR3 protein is CASSGQGGDTQYF. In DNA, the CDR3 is TGTGCCAGCAGCGGACAGGGAGGGGATACGCAGTATTTT.

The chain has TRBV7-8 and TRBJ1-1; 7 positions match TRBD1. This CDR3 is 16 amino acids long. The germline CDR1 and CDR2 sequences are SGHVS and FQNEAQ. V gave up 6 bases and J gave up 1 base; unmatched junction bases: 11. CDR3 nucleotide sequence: TGTGCCAGCAGACTCCGGACAGGCCAAGGGAACACTGAAGCTTTCTTT. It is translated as CASRLRTGQGNTEAFF.

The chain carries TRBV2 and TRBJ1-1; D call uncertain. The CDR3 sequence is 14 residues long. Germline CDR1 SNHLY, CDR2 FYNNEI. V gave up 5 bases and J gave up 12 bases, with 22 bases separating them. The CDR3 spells CASSMRVPGRETFF. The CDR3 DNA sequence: TGTGCCAGCAGTATGCGGGTCCCAGGTCGAGAGACTTTCTTT.

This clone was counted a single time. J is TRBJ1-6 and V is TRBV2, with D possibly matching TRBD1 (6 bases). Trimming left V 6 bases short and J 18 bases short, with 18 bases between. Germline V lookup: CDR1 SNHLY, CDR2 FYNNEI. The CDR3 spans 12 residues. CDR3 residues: CASRRDTTEDHF. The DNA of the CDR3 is TGTGCCAGCAGGAGGGACACTACCGAAGACCACTTT.

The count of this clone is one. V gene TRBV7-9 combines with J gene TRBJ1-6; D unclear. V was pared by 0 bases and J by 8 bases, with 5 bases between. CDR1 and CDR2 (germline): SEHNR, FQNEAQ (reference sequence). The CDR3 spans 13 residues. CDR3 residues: CASSLAPDSPLHF. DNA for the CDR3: TGTGCCAGCAGCTTAGCGCCGGATTCACCCCTCCACTTT.

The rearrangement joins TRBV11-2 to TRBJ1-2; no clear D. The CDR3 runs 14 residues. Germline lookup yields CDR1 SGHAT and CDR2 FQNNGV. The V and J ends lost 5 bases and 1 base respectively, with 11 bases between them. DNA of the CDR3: TGTGCCAGCAGCCCCCTGGGCGTTAACTATGGCTACACCTTC. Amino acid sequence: CASSPLGVNYGYTF.

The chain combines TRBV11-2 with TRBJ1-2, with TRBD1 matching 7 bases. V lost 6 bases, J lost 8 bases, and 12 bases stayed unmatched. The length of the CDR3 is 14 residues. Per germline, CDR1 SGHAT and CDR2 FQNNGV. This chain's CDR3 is CASRPTGAKSGYTF. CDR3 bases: TGTGCCAGCAGACCTACAGGGGCGAAGTCCGGCTACACCTTC.

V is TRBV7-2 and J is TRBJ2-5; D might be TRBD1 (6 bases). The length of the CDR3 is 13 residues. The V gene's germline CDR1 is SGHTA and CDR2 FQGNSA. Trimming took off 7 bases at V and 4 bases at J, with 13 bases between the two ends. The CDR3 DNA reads TGTGCCAGCACCTCGCGAGGGGGAGAGACCCAGTACTTC. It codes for CASTSRGGETQYF.

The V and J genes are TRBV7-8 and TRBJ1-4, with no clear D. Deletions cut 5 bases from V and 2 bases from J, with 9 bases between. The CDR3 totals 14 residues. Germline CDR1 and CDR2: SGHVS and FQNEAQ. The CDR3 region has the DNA TGTGCCAGCAGCCCCCACCGGACTAATGAAAAACTGTTTTTT. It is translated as CASSPHRTNEKLFF.

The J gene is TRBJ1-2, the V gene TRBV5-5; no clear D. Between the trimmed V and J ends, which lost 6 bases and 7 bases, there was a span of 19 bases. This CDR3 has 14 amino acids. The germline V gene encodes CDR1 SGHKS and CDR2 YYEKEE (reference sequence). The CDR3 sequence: CASTQEPGPSGYTF. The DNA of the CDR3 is TGTGCCAGCACTCAAGAACCGGGTCCCAGTGGCTACACCTTC.

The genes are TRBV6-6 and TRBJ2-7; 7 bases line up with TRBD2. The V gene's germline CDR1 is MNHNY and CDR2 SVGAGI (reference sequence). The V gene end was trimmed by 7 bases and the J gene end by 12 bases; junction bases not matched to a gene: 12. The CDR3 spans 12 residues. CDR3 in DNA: TGTGCCAGCACTACCGACCGACTAGCTCTGTACTTC. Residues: CASTTDRLALYF.

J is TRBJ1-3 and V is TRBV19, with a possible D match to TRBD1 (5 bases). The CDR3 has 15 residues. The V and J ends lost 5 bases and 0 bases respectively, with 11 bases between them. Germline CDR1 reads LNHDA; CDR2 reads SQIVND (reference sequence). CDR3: CASSDRRGSGNTIYF. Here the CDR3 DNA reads TGTGCCAGTAGTGACCGGAGGGGCTCTGGAAACACCATATATTTT.

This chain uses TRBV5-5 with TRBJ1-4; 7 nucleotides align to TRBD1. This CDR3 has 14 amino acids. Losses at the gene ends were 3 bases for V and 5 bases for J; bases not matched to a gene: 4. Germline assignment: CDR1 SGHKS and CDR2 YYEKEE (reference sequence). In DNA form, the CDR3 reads TGTGCCAGCAGCTCTGGACAGGTGAATGAAAAACTGTTTTTT. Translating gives CASSSGQVNEKLFF.

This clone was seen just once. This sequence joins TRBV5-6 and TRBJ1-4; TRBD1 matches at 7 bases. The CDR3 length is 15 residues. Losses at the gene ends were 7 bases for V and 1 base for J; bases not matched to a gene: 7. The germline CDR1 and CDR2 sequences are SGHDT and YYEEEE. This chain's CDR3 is CASRIWDRTNEKLFF. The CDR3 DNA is TGTGCCAGCCGGATCTGGGACAGAACTAATGAAAAACTGTTTTTT.

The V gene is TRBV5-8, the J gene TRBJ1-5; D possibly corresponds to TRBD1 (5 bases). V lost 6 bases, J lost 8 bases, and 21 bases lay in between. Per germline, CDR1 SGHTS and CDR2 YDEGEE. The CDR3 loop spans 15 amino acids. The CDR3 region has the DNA TGTGCCAGCAACCTAGGGCAGGGTGGTTGGGAGCCCCAGCATTTT. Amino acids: CASNLGQGGWEPQHF.

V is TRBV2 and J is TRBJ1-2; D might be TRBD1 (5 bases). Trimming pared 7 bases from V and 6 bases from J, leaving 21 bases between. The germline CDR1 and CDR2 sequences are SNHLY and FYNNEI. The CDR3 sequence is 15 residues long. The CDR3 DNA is TGTGCCAGCAACGTGGGGACTGCTCGGGACGATGGCTACACCTTC. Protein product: CASNVGTARDDGYTF.

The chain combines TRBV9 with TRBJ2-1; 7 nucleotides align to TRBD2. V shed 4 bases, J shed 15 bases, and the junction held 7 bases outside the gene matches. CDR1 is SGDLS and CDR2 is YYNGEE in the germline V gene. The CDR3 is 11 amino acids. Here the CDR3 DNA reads TGTGCCAGCAGCTCCAGCGGGGTAAGGTTCTTC. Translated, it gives CASSSSGVRFF.

CDR3 sequence (DNA): TGTGCCAGCAGATCACTTCGGACAGGGTGGGGGGAGACCCAGTACTTC. Translation gives CASRSLRTGWGETQYF. The rearrangement uses TRBV28 and TRBJ2-5, with 8 bases matching TRBD1. The CDR3 loop spans 16 amino acids. V trimming: 6 bases; J trimming: 5 bases; junction bases outside the gene matches: 14. The germline V gene encodes CDR1 MDHEN and CDR2 SYDVKM. The full variable domain, with the rest looked up from reference TRBV28 and TRBJ2-5, is DVKVTQSSRYLVKRTGEKVFLECVQDMDHENMFWYRQDPGLGLRLIYFSYDVKMKEKGDIPEGYSVSREKKERFSLILESASTNQTSMYLCASRSLRTGWGETQYFGPGTRLLVL.

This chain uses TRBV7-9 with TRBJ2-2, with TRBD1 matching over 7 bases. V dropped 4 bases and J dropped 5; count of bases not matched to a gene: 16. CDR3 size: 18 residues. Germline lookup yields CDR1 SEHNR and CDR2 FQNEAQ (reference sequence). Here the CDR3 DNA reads TGTGCCAGCAGCTCCCTTTTCCGGTTCACAGGGGAAACCGGGGAGCTGTTTTTT. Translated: CASSSLFRFTGETGELFF. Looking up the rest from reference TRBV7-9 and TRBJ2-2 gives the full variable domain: DTGVSQNPRHKITKRGQNVTFRCDPISEHNRLYWYRQTLGQGPEFLTYFQNEAQLEKSRLLSDRFSAERPKGSFSTLEIQRTEQGDSAMYLCASSSLFRFTGETGELFFGEGSRLTVL.

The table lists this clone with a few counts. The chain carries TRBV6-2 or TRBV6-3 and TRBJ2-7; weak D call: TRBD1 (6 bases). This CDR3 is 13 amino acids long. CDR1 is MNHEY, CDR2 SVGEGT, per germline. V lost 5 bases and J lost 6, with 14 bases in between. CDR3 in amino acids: CASSANRAGEQYF. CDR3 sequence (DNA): TGTGCCAGCAGTGCGAACAGGGCTGGCGAGCAGTACTTC.

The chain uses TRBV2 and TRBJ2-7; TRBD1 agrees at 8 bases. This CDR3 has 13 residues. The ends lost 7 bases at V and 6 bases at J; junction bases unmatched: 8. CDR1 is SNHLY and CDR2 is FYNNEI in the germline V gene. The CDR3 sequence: CASNPQGAGEQYF. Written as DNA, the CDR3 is TGTGCCAGCAACCCCCAGGGGGCGGGCGAGCAGTACTTC.

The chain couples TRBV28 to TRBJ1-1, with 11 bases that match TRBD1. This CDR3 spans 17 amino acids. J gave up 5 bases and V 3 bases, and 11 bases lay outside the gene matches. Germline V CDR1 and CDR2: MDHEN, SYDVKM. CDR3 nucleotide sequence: TGTGCCAGCAGTTTTCGCATGGGGACAGGGGGTAGGACTGAAGCTTTCTTT. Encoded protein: CASSFRMGTGGRTEAFF.

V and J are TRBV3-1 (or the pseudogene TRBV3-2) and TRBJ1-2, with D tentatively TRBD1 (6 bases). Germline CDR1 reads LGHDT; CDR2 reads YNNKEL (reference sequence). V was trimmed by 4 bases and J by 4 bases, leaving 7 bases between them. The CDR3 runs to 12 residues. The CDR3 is CASSLQGYGYTF. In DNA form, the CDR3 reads TGTGCCAGCAGCCTACAGGGCTATGGCTACACCTTC.

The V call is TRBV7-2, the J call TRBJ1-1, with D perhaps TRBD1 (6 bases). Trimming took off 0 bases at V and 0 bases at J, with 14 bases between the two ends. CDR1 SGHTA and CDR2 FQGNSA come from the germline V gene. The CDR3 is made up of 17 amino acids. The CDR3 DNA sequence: TGTGCCAGCAGCTTAGCGTCGGTGGGGGCGGTGAACACTGAAGCTTTCTTT. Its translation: CASSLASVGAVNTEAFF.

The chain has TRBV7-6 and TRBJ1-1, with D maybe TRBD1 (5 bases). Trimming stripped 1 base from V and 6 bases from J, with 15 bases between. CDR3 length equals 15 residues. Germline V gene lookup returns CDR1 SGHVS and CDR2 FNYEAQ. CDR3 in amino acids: CASSLGPPGSAEAFF. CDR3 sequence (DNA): TGTGCCAGCAGCTTAGGCCCCCCAGGGTCGGCTGAAGCTTTCTTT.

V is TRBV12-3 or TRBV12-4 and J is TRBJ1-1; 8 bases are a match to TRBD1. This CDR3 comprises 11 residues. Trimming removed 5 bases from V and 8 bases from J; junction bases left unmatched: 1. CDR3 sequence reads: CASSRDREAFF. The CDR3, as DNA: TGTGCCAGCAGTCGGGACAGGGAAGCTTTCTTT.